This record concerns one T cell receptor beta chain sequence. Per the original data handling: Amplifying reference gene primers gave estimates of nucleated cell counts. Some clones are missing from TCRdb's copy, which holds only in-frame ones; the method was immunoSEQ multiplex PCR. The DNA was the basis for D and trimming; V, J and clone size are from that table. The sample comprises hundreds of thousands of clones, roughly 85% of which are singletons, and approximately 9.1% rests with the top ten. Germline V gene data show CDR1 as SGHTA and CDR2 as FQGNSA. CDR3 length: 15 amino acids. V was pared by 0 bases and J by 10 bases, with 8 bases of the junction left unmatched. The sample originates from a study of blood T cell repertoires in COVID-19. Participant ages covered roughly 18 to 89 years across 24 US areas.

The gene calls are TRBV7-2 and TRBJ2-1, with 8 bases that match TRBD2. Sequences were obtained from PBMCs or T cells enriched from blood (not recorded which). This receptor was taken from a woman aged 45-60 years with acute COVID-19. CDR3 sequence reads: CASSLARAGGGEQFF. CDR3 DNA sequence: TGTGCCAGCAGCTTAGCGCGGGCGGGGGGAGGAGAGCAGTTCTTC.